This TCR beta chain came from a study of shared clonotypes between healthy human individuals. Sequencing used immunoSEQ multiplex PCR; TCRdb keeps in-frame clones, though not all of them. The sample has 850,000 to 1,100,000 clones; roughly 80% are singletons. Germline-derived CDR1 and CDR2 are SGHAT and FQNNGV. V lost 0 bases, J lost 12 bases, and 12 bases lay in between. The CDR3 covers 12 residues. The receptor's source is a man between 18 and 29 years old in good health. Some clones in this sample may be carry-over from other donors' samples. Input material: memory CD4+ T cells from PBMCs. As for subset: CD45RA-negative fraction. V usage is TRBV11-2 and J usage is TRBJ2-7; tentatively, D is TRBD1 (6 bases). For the CDR3, the DNA is TGTGCCAGCAGCTTAGAGGTGGGGGCAAGGTACTTC. This codes for CASSLEVGARYF.